The 19 T cell receptor beta chains presented below share a single source sample, sequenced in a study of blood T cell repertoires in COVID-19. The data were produced by immunoSEQ multiplex PCR, yet TCRdb's version contains in-frame clones alone and is incomplete. The table has about 400,000 clones, approximately 87% seen once. The sequenced sample consisted of PBMCs or T cells enriched from blood (not recorded which). These TCRs come from a woman aged 25 to 39 with acute COVID-19.

The chain recombines TRBV11-3 with TRBJ2-2; possibly TRBD1 for D (5 bases). V was cut by 5 bases and J by 3 bases, with 13 bases left in between. The germline CDR1 and CDR2 sequences are SGHNT and YENEEA. The CDR3 is 15 residues long. CDR3 in amino acids: CASSVQGADTGELFF. In nucleotides, the CDR3 is TGTGCCAGCAGCGTTCAGGGCGCGGACACCGGGGAGCTGTTTTTT.

This chain connects TRBV10-3 to TRBJ1-5, with D possibly TRBD1 on 6 matching bases. Trimming took off 0 bases at V and 5 bases at J, with 11 bases between the two ends. CDR3 length equals 15 residues. Germline V lookup: CDR1 ENHRY, CDR2 SYGVKD. As DNA, the CDR3 is TGTGCCATCAGTGAGTCGGCAGGGGATTATCAGCCCCAGCATTTT. Translating gives CAISESAGDYQPQHF.

The rearrangement links TRBV29-1 to TRBJ1-2; 8 bases agree with TRBD1. Germline CDR1 and CDR2: SQVTM and ANQGSEA. V lost 4 bases to trimming and J lost 8 bases; unmatched junction nucleotides: 3. The CDR3 loop spans 11 amino acids. DNA for the CDR3: TGCAGCGTTGGGACAGGGACCGGCTACACCTTC. Amino acids: CSVGTGTGYTF.

This chain uses TRBV24-1 with TRBJ2-1; TRBD2 might be the D (5 bases). The V gene lost 0 bases and the J gene lost 0 bases, with 11 bases spanning the gap. The length of the CDR3 is 17 residues. The germline CDR1 and CDR2 sequences are KGHDR and SFDVKD. CDR3 region: CATSDLPGVGSYNEQFF. The CDR3 nucleotides read TGTGCCACCAGTGATTTGCCCGGGGTGGGCTCCTACAATGAGCAGTTCTTC.

This clone has only a few counts. The rearrangement joins TRBV21-1 to TRBJ2-7; the D call TRBD2 from the table was never checked on the DNA. TRBV21-1 is noted as a pseudogene. The CDR3 has 15 amino acids. The CDR3 reads CASSTRTSGVYEQYF. The CDR3 DNA follows: TGTGCCAGCAGCACCCGGACTAGCGGGGTTTACGAGCAGTACTTC.

V and J are TRBV10-2 and TRBJ1-2, with 10 nucleotides matching TRBD1. CDR1 and CDR2 from the germline V gene are WSHSY and SAAADI. The CDR3 extends over 16 amino acids. Losses at the gene ends were 0 bases for V and 5 bases for J; bases not matched to a gene: 6. The CDR3 sequence is CASSESFGTGDYGYTF. CDR3 sequence (DNA): TGCGCCAGCAGTGAGTCTTTCGGGACAGGGGATTATGGCTACACCTTC.

This rearrangement joins TRBV12-3 or TRBV12-4 to TRBJ1-5, with D uncertain. Trimming left V 2 bases short and J 6 bases short, with 5 bases between. The length of the CDR3 is 12 residues. The CDR3 sequence is CASSLTGQPQHF. Here the CDR3 DNA reads TGTGCCAGCAGTTTAACGGGTCAGCCCCAGCATTTT.

The gene calls are TRBV6-5 and TRBJ2-3; the match to TRBD1 covers 7 bases. V lost 10 bases, J lost 2 bases, and 9 bases stayed unmatched. Germline CDR1 reads MNHEY; CDR2 reads SVGAGI. CDR3 length equals 14 residues. The CDR3 DNA reads as TGTGCCACCAGACAGGGCCTGACCACAGATACGCAGTATTTT. Its translation: CATRQGLTTDTQYF.

The chain combines TRBV27 with TRBJ2-4, with 10 bases that match TRBD1. The V segment lost 5 bases and the J segment 7 bases; nucleotides outside the gene matches: 8. Germline values: CDR1 MNHEY, CDR2 SMNVEV (reference sequence). The CDR3 runs to 15 residues. The CDR3 region is CASSGTGAFSNIQYF. CDR3 DNA sequence: TGTGCCAGCAGTGGGACAGGGGCGTTTAGTAACATTCAGTACTTC.

The chain uses TRBV30 and TRBJ1-2, with TRBD1 identical over 7 bases. There are 14 residues in the CDR3. Germline loops: CDR1 GTSNPN, CDR2 SVGIG (reference sequence). V shed 3 bases and J 0 bases; nucleotides not matched to a gene: 4. CDR3 residues: CAWSTTGSNYGYTF. The DNA of the CDR3 is TGTGCCTGGAGCACGACAGGGTCTAACTATGGCTACACCTTC.

This sequence joins TRBV6-2 or TRBV6-3 and TRBJ2-1, with TRBD1 as a possible D gene (6 bases). Germline V lookup: CDR1 MNHEY, CDR2 SVGEGT. Between the trimmed V and J ends, which lost 3 bases and 5 bases, there was a span of 14 bases. CDR3 size: 15 residues. CDR3 sequence (DNA): TGTGCCAGCAGTTATTTAGCTGGACAGAACAATGAGCAGTTCTTC. The encoded protein is CASSYLAGQNNEQFF.

V is TRBV6-5 and J is TRBJ1-2, with D hard to call. The V gene's germline CDR1 is MNHEY and CDR2 SVGAGI. The CDR3 runs 15 residues. With 4 bases removed from V and 8 bases from J, the gap between germline ends came to 20 bases. This chain's CDR3 is CASSSASAVVGGYTF. Here the CDR3 DNA reads TGTGCCAGCAGTTCCGCTTCGGCAGTCGTGGGCGGCTACACCTTC.

This chain joins TRBV5-1 and TRBJ1-5; no clear D gene. CDR3 length equals 16 residues. Germline values: CDR1 SGHRS, CDR2 YFSETQ. V dropped 4 bases and J dropped 2 bases, with 16 bases sitting between them. CDR3 nucleotide sequence: TGCGCCAGCAGCCCGTACCAGGCGGAGGGCAATCAGCCCCAGCATTTT. Its protein is CASSPYQAEGNQPQHF.

The V gene is TRBV7-9, the J gene TRBJ1-3, with D possibly matching TRBD1 (5 bases). Trimming left V 5 bases short and J 4 bases short, with 18 bases between. Germline lookup yields CDR1 SEHNR and CDR2 FQNEAQ (reference sequence). CDR3 size: 16 residues. CDR3 in amino acids: CASSHPAGAGGNTIYF. CDR3 bases: TGTGCCAGCAGCCACCCGGCTGGGGCAGGAGGAAACACCATATATTTT.

The chain uses TRBV5-6 and TRBJ1-2, with a weak D call TRBD1 (5 bases). Trimming removed 1 base at V and 8 bases at J, with 12 bases between. The CDR3 runs to 13 residues. Germline V lookup: CDR1 SGHDT, CDR2 YYEEEE. The CDR3, as DNA: TGTGCCAGCAGCTTGACTGGGGGGAGCGGCTACACCTTC. Translated, it gives CASSLTGGSGYTF.

CDR3: CATSGFRGKDTEAFF. CDR3 coding DNA: TGTGCCACCAGCGGCTTCAGGGGTAAGGACACTGAAGCTTTCTTT. J is TRBJ1-1 and V is TRBV24-1; TRBD1 is a possible D gene (6 bases). The CDR3 consists of 15 residues. V dropped 7 bases and J dropped 3 bases, with 17 bases sitting between them. Germline V gene sequence: CDR1 KGHDR, CDR2 SFDVKD.

The rearrangement links TRBV5-1 to TRBJ1-3; the D is unclear. Trimming took 0 bases from V and 1 from J, leaving 8 bases between them. Germline CDR1 is SGHRS and CDR2 is YFSETQ. The CDR3 runs to 15 residues. In nucleotides, the CDR3 is TGCGCCAGCAGCTTGGCCCCCATTTCTGGAAACACCATATATTTT. Protein product: CASSLAPISGNTIYF.

As to this clone: This sample includes further DNA sequences coding for the same CDR3. The CDR3 DNA reads TGCGCCAGCAGCCAAGGGAGAGCAGATACGCAGTATTTT. It yields the protein CASSQGRADTQYF. V is TRBV4-1 and J is TRBJ2-3; D not resolved. The length of the CDR3 is 13 residues. Trimming removed 1 base at V and 4 bases at J, with 6 bases between. CDR1 and CDR2 from the germline V gene are MGHRA and YSYEKL.

The chain has TRBV7-9 and TRBJ1-5, with 7 positions matching TRBD1. This CDR3 is built from 15 residues. The ends lost 5 bases at V and 2 bases at J; junction bases unmatched: 6. Germline-derived CDR1 and CDR2 are SEHNR and FQNEAQ (reference sequence). The CDR3 here is CASSHGQAGNQPQHF. CDR3 bases: TGTGCCAGCAGCCATGGACAGGCGGGCAATCAGCCCCAGCATTTT.